Below are 18 T cell receptor beta chains sequenced from a single sample in a study of CD8 T cells in Susac syndrome. RNA was extracted with the RNeasy kit, and a quantity of roughly 0.5 to 1 ug was reverse transcribed using random hexamers. MiXCR was run by TCRdb on the immunoSEQ multiplex PCR reads, yielding one entry per CDR3 protein. The sample includes around 110,000 distinct CDR3 sequences, approximately 95% of them seen just once. The specimen was CD8+ T cells from PBMCs. The origin of the receptors is a human donor with Susac syndrome.

The chain combines TRBV5-4 with TRBJ2-7; D might be TRBD2 (5 bases). This CDR3 is built from 14 residues. Trimming removed 4 bases at V and 4 bases at J, with 15 bases between. In germline, CDR1 is SGHNT, CDR2 YYREEE (reference sequence). The CDR3 region has the DNA TGTGCCAGCAGCCAGTGGGAGAACGGGTACGAGCAGTACTTC. It translates to CASSQWENGYEQYF.

CDR3 sequence reads: CASSSPTGTESHEQYF. The DNA of the CDR3 is TGTGCCAGCAGCTCACCCACCGGGACAGAATCCCACGAGCAGTACTTC. This chain connects TRBV13 to TRBJ2-7, with 7 bases fitting TRBD1. Trimming cost V 4 bases and J 5 bases; bases outside gene matches: 14. The CDR3 has 16 residues. CDR1 and CDR2 from the germline V gene are PRHDT and FYEKMQ (reference sequence).

This chain connects TRBV20-1 to TRBJ2-3; 8 positions match TRBD1. Trimming cost V 1 base and J 4 bases; bases outside gene matches: 10. Germline V CDR1 and CDR2: DFQATT, SNEGSKA (reference sequence). The CDR3 covers 16 residues. This CDR3 reads CSARGPGQGESDTQYF. The CDR3 DNA sequence: TGCAGTGCTAGAGGTCCAGGACAGGGAGAATCAGATACGCAGTATTTT.

V is TRBV9 and J is TRBJ2-2; no definite D call. The V and J ends lost 3 bases and 7 bases respectively, with 13 bases between them. The CDR3 spans 14 residues. Germline CDR1 is SGDLS and CDR2 is YYNGEE. CDR3 DNA: TGTGCCAGCAGCGCCCCCTTAGGTAGCGGGGAGCTGTTTTTT. Encoded protein: CASSAPLGSGELFF. The full variable domain, its missing parts supplied by reference TRBV9 and TRBJ2-2, is DSGVTQTPKHLITATGQRVTLRCSPRSGDLSVYWYQQSLDQGLQFLIQYYNGEERAKGNILERFSAQQFPDLHSELNLSSLELGDSALYFCASSAPLGSGELFFGEGSRLTVL.

J is TRBJ1-1 and V is TRBV3-1; no definite D call. The V gene lost 6 bases and the J gene lost 8 bases, with 16 bases spanning the gap. The CDR3 loop spans 13 amino acids. Germline V gives CDR1 LGHDT, CDR2 YNNKEL (reference sequence). This CDR3 is CASRKTSTQEAFF. The CDR3, as DNA: TGTGCCAGCAGAAAAACATCTACCCAGGAAGCTTTCTTT. The full variable domain, completed using reference TRBV3-1 and TRBJ1-1, is DTAVSQTPKYLVTQMGNDKSIKCEQNLGHDTMYWYKQDSKKFLKIMFSYNNKELIINETVPNRFSPKSPDKAHLNLHINSLELGDSAVYFCASRKTSTQEAFFGQGTRLTVV.

This sequence joins TRBV5-1 and TRBJ2-7, with TRBD1 matching 8 bases. This CDR3 is 14 amino acids long. Trimming at V came to 2 bases and at J to 5 bases, leaving 6 bases not matched to a gene. CDR1 and CDR2 (germline): SGHRS, YFSETQ. The CDR3 spells CASSFGQGTDEQYF. DNA for the CDR3: TGCGCCAGCAGCTTTGGACAGGGTACCGACGAGCAGTACTTC. The full variable domain, its missing parts supplied by reference TRBV5-1 and TRBJ2-7, is KAGVTQTPRYLIKTRGQQVTLSCSPISGHRSVSWYQQTPGQGLQFLFEYFSETQRNKGNFPGRFSGRQFSNSRSEMNVSTLELGDSALYLCASSFGQGTDEQYFGPGTRLTVT.

V and J are TRBV9 and TRBJ1-2, with D possibly matching TRBD1 (6 bases). V was trimmed by 0 bases and J by 6 bases, leaving 9 bases between them. Germline V gene data show CDR1 as SGDLS and CDR2 as YYNGEE. This CDR3 has 13 residues. The CDR3 protein is CASSVVSGDGYTF. CDR3 nucleotide sequence: TGTGCCAGCAGCGTAGTATCAGGGGATGGCTACACCTTC.

The V and J genes are TRBV29-1 and TRBJ2-1, with 12 bases identical to TRBD1. CDR1 and CDR2 from the germline V gene are SQVTM and ANQGSEA. This CDR3 has 13 amino acids. Trimming took 6 bases from V and 7 from J; bases not matched to a gene: 4. CDR3 in DNA: TGCAGCGTCCCGGGACAGGGGGCAAATGAGCAGTTCTTC. It is translated as CSVPGQGANEQFF.

The CDR3 loop is CSVRNDRGLYEQYF. Written as DNA, the CDR3 is TGCAGCGTAAGAAATGACAGGGGGCTGTACGAGCAGTACTTC. The rearrangement links TRBV29-1 to TRBJ2-7; 10 positions agree with TRBD1. Trimming cost V 6 bases and J 4 bases; bases outside gene matches: 9. The CDR3 contains 14 residues. Germline CDR1 SQVTM, CDR2 ANQGSEA.

There are a few counts of this clonotype. The genes are TRBV7-9 and TRBJ2-5; D remains unclear. Trimming removed 3 bases from V and 2 bases from J, with 4 bases in between. This CDR3 has 12 amino acids. From germline, CDR1 is SEHNR and CDR2 FQNEAQ (reference sequence). The CDR3 protein is CASSLRQETQYF. The CDR3 nucleotides read TGTGCCAGCAGCTTGAGGCAAGAGACCCAGTACTTC.

V gene TRBV2 combines with J gene TRBJ1-1; D is undetermined. Trimming cost V 3 bases and J 0 bases, with 8 bases left between them. CDR3 length: 14 amino acids. From germline, CDR1 is SNHLY and CDR2 FYNNEI. This CDR3 is CASSEGLVNTEAFF. The CDR3 DNA sequence: TGTGCCAGCAGTGAGGGTCTGGTGAACACTGAAGCTTTCTTT.

This sequence joins TRBV20-1 and TRBJ2-1; D remains unclear. The CDR3 extends over 15 amino acids. The V gene lost 0 bases and the J gene lost 1 base, with 10 bases spanning the gap. The germline gives CDR1 DFQATT, CDR2 SNEGSKA (reference sequence). The DNA of the CDR3 is TGCAGTGCTAGAGATCGGGTCCTATCCTACAATGAGCAGTTCTTC. It encodes CSARDRVLSYNEQFF.

The chain employs TRBV12-3 or TRBV12-4 and TRBJ2-1; TRBD2 matches 7 bases. J was trimmed by 10 bases and V by 6 bases; bases with no gene match: 3. The CDR3 length is 11 residues. CDR3 nucleotides: TGTGCCAGCAGATATAGCGGGGAGCAGTTCTTC. Translated, it gives CASRYSGEQFF.

This chain's CDR3 is CSARDRLLAGGYNEQFF. The CDR3, as DNA: TGCAGTGCTAGAGATCGTCTACTAGCGGGGGGGTACAATGAGCAGTTCTTC. The chain recombines TRBV20-1 with TRBJ2-1; 13 nucleotides match TRBD2. In germline, CDR1 is DFQATT, CDR2 SNEGSKA (reference sequence). The CDR3 loop spans 17 amino acids. J was trimmed by 4 bases and V by 0 bases; bases with no gene match: 6.

CDR3 residues: CASSLGDSFSGANVLTF. CDR3 nucleotide sequence: TGTGCCAGCAGCTTGGGGGACAGCTTCTCTGGGGCCAACGTCCTGACTTTC. This chain connects TRBV5-6 to TRBJ2-6, with 7 bases that match TRBD1. The CDR3 is 17 residues long. The V gene end was trimmed by 0 bases and the J gene end by 0 bases; junction bases not matched to a gene: 3. CDR1 is SGHDT, CDR2 YYEEEE, per germline.

V is TRBV14 and J is TRBJ2-1, with D tentatively TRBD1 (6 bases). The germline gives CDR1 SGHDN, CDR2 FVKESK. The CDR3 contains 16 residues. The germline V and J ends were trimmed by 1 base and 1 base, with 11 bases remaining between them. CDR3 DNA: TGTGCCAGCAGCCAAGTCTGGGGGCCTTCCTACAATGAGCAGTTCTTC. Translation: CASSQVWGPSYNEQFF. Based on the CDR3 plus reference TRBV14 and TRBJ2-1, the full variable domain is EAGVTQFPSHSVIEKGQTVTLRCDPISGHDNLYWYRRVMGKEIKFLLHFVKESKQDESGMPNNRFLAERTGGTYSTLKVQPAELEDSGVYFCASSQVWGPSYNEQFFGPGTRLTVL.

DNA for the CDR3: TGCGCCAGCAGCCCCTCTAGCGGGGGGGGCGATGAGCAGTTCTTC. Protein sequence: CASSPSSGGGDEQFF. The chain combines TRBV4-3 with TRBJ2-1, with 12 bases lining up with TRBD2. With 4 bases clipped from V and 8 bases from J, the junction kept 6 bases outside the gene matches. This CDR3 region has 15 residues. CDR1 and CDR2 from the germline V gene are LGHNA and YSLEER.

CDR3 in amino acids: CASRLGTGYTF. The CDR3 region has the DNA TGTGCCAGCAGACTCGGTACCGGCTACACCTTC. The rearrangement uses TRBV6-5 and TRBJ1-2; D is unresolved. CDR1 is MNHEY, CDR2 SVGAGI, per germline. The CDR3 is 11 residues long. V was clipped by 6 bases and J by 8 bases, with 10 bases between them.